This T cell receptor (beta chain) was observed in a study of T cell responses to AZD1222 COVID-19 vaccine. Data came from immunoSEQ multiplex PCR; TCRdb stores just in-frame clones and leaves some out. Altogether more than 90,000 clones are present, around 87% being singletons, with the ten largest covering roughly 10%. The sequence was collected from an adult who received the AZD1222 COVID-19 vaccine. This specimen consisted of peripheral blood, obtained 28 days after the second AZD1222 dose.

As DNA, the CDR3 is TGCGCCAGCAGCTTGGGACCTAGGTACAATGAGCAGTTCTTC. Translating gives CASSLGPRYNEQFF. This chain links TRBV5-1 with TRBJ2-1, with D unresolved. Deletions cut 0 bases from V and 4 bases from J, with 8 bases between. This CDR3 has 14 amino acids. CDR1 SGHRS and CDR2 YFSETQ come from the germline V gene.